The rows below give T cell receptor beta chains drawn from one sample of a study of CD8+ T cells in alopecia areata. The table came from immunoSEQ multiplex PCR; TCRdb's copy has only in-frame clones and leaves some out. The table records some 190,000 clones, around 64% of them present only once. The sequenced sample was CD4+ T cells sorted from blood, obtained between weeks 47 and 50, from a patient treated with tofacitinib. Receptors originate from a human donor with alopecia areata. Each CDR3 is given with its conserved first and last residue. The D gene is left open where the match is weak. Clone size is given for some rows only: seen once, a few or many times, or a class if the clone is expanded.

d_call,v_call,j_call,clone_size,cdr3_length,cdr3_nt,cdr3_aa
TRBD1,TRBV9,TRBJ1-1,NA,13,TGTGCCAGCAGCGTTCAGGGGGAGACTGAAGCTTTCTTT,CASSVQGETEAFF
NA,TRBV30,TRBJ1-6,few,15,TGTGCCTGGAGTCCGGGAGGTCTGATTGATTCACCCCTCCACTTT,CAWSPGGLIDSPLHF
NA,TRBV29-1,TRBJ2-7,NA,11,TGCAGCGTTTTGCAAGGGTCCGAGCAGTACTTC,CSVLQGSEQYF
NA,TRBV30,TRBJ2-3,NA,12,TGTGCCTGGGGACAGCGCACAGATACGCAGTATTTT,CAWGQRTDTQYF
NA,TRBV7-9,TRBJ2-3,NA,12,TGTGCCAGCGGATTAACCACAGATACGCAGTATTTT,CASGLTTDTQYF
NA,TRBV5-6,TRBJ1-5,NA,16,TGTGCCAGCAGCCTGAATCAGGGGATGAGCAATCAGCCCCAGCATTTT,CASSLNQGMSNQPQHF
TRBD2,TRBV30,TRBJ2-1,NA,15,TGTGCCTGGACCCTGGGACTAGCGGGGGGCGATGAGCAGTTCTTC,CAWTLGLAGGDEQFF
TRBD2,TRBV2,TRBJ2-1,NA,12,TGTGCCAGCATAATCTTAGCGGGGGCGCAGTTCTTC,CASIILAGAQFF
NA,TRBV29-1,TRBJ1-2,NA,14,TGCAGCGTTGACAGCCAGGACTTACTAGGAGGCTACACCTTC,CSVDSQDLLGGYTF
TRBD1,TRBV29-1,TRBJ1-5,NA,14,TGCAGCGCTCTCCGGGACAGCAGCAATCAGCCCCAGCATTTT,CSALRDSSNQPQHF
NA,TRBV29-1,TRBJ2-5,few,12,TGCAGCGTTGAGTACGGACAAGAGACCCAGTACTTC,CSVEYGQETQYF
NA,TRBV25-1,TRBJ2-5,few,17,TGTGCCAGCAGTGAGGGAGCCTCCCACAGGGGAGGGGAGACCCAGTACTTC,CASSEGASHRGGETQYF
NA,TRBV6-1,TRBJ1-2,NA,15,TGTGCCAGCAGTGAAAGCTTCCTAATTCCGGAGGTCTACACCTTC,CASSESFLIPEVYTF